The 3 T cell receptor beta chains below all came from one sample that was sequenced in a study of blood T cell repertoires in COVID-19. Clones were read by immunoSEQ multiplex PCR, and TCRdb kept only the in-frame ones, dropping some. Of about 210,000 clones detected, roughly four fifths appear once; the ten largest clones hold approximately 12%. The material sequenced was peripheral blood. These TCRs come from a woman between 40 and 50 years old with acute or convalescent COVID-19.

The V gene is TRBV7-2, the J gene TRBJ1-4; no clear D. From germline, CDR1 is SGHTA and CDR2 FQGNSA. The CDR3 extends over 13 amino acids. Trimming removed 6 bases from V and 4 bases from J, with 9 bases in between. CDR3: CASRGSFNEKLFF. DNA for the CDR3: TGTGCCAGCAGGGGGAGCTTTAATGAAAAACTGTTTTTT.

This chain joins TRBV29-1 and TRBJ2-7, with TRBD1 matching over 9 bases. The junction had 8 bases not matched to a gene; V was cut back by 6 bases and J by 2 bases. Per germline, CDR1 SQVTM and CDR2 ANQGSEA. This CDR3 is built from 14 residues. DNA of the CDR3: TGCAGCGTCAAAGACAGGGGGAGGACCTACGAGCAGTACTTC. It yields the protein CSVKDRGRTYEQYF.

The chain links TRBV4-2 to TRBJ2-3; 7 positions match TRBD2. V shed 1 base, J shed 0 bases, and the junction held 10 bases outside the gene matches. This CDR3 has 18 amino acids. Germline assignment: CDR1 LGHNA and CDR2 YNFKEQ. CDR3 DNA sequence: TGTGCCAGCAGCCAAGGGAGTAGGGGACTATCTAGCACAGATACGCAGTATTTT. This gives the protein CASSQGSRGLSSTDTQYF.